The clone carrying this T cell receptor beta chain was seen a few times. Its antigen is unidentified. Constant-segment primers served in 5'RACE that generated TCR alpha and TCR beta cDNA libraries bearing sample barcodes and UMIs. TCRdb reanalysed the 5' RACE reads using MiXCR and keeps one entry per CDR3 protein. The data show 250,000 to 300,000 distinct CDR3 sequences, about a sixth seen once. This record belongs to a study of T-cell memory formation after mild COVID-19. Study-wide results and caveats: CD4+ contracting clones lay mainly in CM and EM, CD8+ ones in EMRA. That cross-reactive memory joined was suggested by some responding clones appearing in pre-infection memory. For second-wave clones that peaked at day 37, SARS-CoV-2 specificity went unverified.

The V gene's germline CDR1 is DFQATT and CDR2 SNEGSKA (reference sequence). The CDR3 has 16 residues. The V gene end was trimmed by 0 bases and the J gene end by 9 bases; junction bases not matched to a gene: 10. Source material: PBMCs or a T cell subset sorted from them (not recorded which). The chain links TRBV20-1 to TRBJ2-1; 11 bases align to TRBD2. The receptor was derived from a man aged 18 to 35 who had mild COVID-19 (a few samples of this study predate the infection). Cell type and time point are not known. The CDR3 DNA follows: TGCAGTGCTAGAGACCCCTTAGCGGGGGGGCCACTTGAGCAGTTCTTC. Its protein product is CSARDPLAGGPLEQFF.